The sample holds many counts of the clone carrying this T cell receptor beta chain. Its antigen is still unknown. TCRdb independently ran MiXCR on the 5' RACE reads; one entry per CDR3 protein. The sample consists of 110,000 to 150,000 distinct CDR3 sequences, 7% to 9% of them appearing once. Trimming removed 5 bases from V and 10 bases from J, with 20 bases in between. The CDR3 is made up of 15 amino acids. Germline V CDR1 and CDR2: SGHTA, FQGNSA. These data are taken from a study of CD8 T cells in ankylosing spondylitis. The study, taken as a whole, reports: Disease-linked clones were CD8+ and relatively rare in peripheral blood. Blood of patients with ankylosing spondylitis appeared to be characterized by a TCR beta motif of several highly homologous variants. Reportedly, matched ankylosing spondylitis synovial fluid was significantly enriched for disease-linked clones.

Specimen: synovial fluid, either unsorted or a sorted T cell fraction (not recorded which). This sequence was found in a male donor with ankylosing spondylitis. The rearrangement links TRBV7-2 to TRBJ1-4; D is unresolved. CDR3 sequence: CASSISGPPGGKLFF. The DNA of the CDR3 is TGTGCCAGCAGCATCTCCGGTCCCCCGGGTGGAAAACTGTTTTTT. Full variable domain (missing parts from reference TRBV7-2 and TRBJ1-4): GAGVSQSPSNKVTEKGKDVELRCDPISGHTALYWYRQSLGQGLEFLIYFQGNSAPDKSGLPSDRFSAERTGGSVSTLTIQRTQQEDSAVYLCASSISGPPGGKLFFGSGTQLSVL.